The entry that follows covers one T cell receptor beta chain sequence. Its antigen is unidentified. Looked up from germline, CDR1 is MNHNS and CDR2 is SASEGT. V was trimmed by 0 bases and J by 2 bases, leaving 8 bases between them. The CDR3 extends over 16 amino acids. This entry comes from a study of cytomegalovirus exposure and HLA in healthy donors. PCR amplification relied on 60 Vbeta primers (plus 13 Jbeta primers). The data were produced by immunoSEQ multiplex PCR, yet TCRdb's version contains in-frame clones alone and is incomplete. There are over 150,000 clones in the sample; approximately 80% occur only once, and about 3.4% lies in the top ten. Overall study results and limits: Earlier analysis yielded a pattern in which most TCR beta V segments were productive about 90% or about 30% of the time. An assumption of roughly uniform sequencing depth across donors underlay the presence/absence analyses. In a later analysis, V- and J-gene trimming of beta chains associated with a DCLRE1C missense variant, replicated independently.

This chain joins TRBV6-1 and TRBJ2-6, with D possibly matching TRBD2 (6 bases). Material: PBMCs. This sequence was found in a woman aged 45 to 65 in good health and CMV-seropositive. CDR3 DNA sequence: TGTGCCAGCAGTGAAGCGTGGGGGGCTGGGGCCAACGTCCTGACTTTC. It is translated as CASSEAWGAGANVLTF.